The rows below give T cell receptor beta chains drawn from one sample of a study of PD-1 blockade in classical Hodgkin lymphoma. Some clones are missing from TCRdb's copy, which holds only in-frame ones; the method was immunoSEQ multiplex PCR. The sample holds tens of thousands of clones; around 71% are singletons and the top ten take less than 4%. The material was peripheral blood mononuclear cells (PBMCs), obtained at baseline. Every receptor here comes from a human donor with classical Hodgkin lymphoma. The CDR3 runs from the conserved cysteine through the conserved F or W.

v_call | cdr3_aa
TRBV7-8 | CASSFAGTPRYGYTF
TRBV30 | CAWSVSAGGNQPQHF
TRBV7-6 | CASSFLGVGKLTDTQYF
TRBV6-1 | CASSVLFGRDYEQYF
TRBV7-8 | CASSQRQGALSEAFF
TRBV28 | CASRGYSGNTIYF
TRBV15 | CATSPHRVDEQYF
TRBV7-2 | CASSSYAGYGLIQYF
TRBV7-6 | CASSRRQGWGNATNEKLFF
TRBV11-3 | CASSHGLAGPYF
TRBV27 | CASSLKGSWGIYYEQYF
TRBV9 | CASSVGDMGSYNEQFF
TRBV6-5 | CASLGGVFYGYTF
TRBV2 | CASNLPSGSDTDTQYF
TRBV5-1 | CASSLTGGNYGYTF
TRBV7-9 | CASSYPFEAGASKAFF
TRBV9 | CASSSSSDTYEQYF
TRBV6-4 | CASSDSSRGTEAFF
TRBV7-9 | CASSPGRTESLHF
TRBV11-1 | CASSLLAAGVTGNTIYF
TRBV5-4 | CASIGAYNEQFF
TRBV7-9 | CASSLGSHSEQYF
TRBV6-1 | CASSEASGSSYEQYF